This T cell receptor beta chain originates from a study of T cells in Graves' hyperthyroidism and ophthalmopathy. After removal of 6 bases from V and 0 bases from J, the junction contained 5 bases not matched to a gene. The CDR3 is made up of 15 amino acids. This clonotype appeared many times. The study defined stable Graves' hyperthyroidism as no ophthalmopathy progression within 18 months. Regions amplified from RNA transcripts were the TCR beta CDR3 regions. A first-round RT-PCR of the TCR CDR3 used the HTBI primer set. TCRdb re-derived calls from the multiplex PCR reads in MiXCR, one entry per CDR3 protein. The table includes about 350,000 distinct CDR3 sequences, 15% to 20% detected once.

J is TRBJ1-3 and V is TRBV12-3 or TRBV12-4; 7 bases agree with TRBD1. The TCR was taken from a woman under 30 with Graves' hyperthyroidism. The source material was blood. CDR3 loop: CASSLQGLSGNTIYF. CDR3 nucleotides: TGTGCCAGCAGCCTACAGGGGCTCTCTGGAAACACCATATATTTT.